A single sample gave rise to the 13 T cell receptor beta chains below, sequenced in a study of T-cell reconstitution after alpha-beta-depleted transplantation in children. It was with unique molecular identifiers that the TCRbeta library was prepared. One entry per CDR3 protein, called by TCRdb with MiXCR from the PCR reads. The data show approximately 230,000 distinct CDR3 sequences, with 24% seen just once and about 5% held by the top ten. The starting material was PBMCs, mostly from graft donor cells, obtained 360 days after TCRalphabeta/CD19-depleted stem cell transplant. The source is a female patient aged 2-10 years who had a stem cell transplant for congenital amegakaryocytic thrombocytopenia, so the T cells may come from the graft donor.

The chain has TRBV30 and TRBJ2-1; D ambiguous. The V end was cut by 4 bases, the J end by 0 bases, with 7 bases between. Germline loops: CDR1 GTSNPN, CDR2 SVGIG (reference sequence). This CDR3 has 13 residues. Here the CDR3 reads CAWITSSYNEQFF. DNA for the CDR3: TGTGCCTGGATCACGAGCTCCTACAATGAGCAGTTCTTC.

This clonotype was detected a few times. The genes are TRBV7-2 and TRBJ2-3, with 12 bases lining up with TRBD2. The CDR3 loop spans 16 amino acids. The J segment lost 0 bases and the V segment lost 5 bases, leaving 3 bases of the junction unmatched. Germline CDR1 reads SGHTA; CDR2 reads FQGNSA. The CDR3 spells CASSRGLAGSTDTQYF. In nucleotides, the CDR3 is TGTGCCAGCAGCCGAGGACTAGCGGGAAGCACAGATACGCAGTATTTT.

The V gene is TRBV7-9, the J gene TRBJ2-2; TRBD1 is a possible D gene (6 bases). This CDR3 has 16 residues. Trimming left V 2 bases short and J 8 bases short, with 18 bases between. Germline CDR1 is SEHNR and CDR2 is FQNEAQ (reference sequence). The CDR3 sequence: CASSLYPGARTGELFF. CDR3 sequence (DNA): TGTGCCAGCAGCTTATATCCAGGGGCCCGTACGGGGGAGCTGTTTTTT.

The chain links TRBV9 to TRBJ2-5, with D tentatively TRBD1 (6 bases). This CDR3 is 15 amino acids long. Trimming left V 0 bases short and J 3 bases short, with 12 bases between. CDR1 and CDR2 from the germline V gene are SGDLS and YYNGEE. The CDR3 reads CASSVDGQSKETQYF. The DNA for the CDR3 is TGTGCCAGCAGCGTAGATGGACAGTCAAAAGAGACCCAGTACTTC.

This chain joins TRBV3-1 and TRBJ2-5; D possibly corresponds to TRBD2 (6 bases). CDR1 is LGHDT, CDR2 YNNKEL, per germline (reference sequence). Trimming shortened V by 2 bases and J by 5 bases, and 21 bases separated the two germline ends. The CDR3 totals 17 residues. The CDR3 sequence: CASSQRRKGTSWETQYF. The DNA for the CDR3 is TGTGCCAGCAGCCAACGACGAAAGGGTACTAGCTGGGAGACCCAGTACTTC.

The CDR3 sequence is CASSRTGNYNSPLHF. CDR3 nucleotides: TGTGCCAGCAGCCGTACCGGGAATTATAATTCACCCCTCCACTTT. This chain joins TRBV3-1 and TRBJ1-6, with D uncertain. V lost 4 bases, J lost 4 bases, and 11 bases lay in between. The CDR3 runs 15 residues. The V gene's germline CDR1 is LGHDT and CDR2 YNNKEL (reference sequence).

CDR3 loop: CSARDPRTGGNEQFF. CDR3 nucleotide sequence: TGCAGTGCTAGAGATCCGAGGACAGGGGGGAATGAGCAGTTCTTC. The chain joins TRBV20-1 to TRBJ2-1; 10 bases are a match to TRBD1. CDR3 length: 15 residues. Germline values: CDR1 DFQATT, CDR2 SNEGSKA (reference sequence). Trimming cost V 0 bases and J 7 bases; bases outside gene matches: 6.

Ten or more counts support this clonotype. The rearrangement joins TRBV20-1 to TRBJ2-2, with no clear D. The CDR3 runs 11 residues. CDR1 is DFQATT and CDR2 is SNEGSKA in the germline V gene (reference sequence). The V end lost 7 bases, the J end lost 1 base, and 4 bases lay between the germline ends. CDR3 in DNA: TGCAGTGTCAGGAACACCGGGGAGCTGTTTTTT. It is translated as CSVRNTGELFF.

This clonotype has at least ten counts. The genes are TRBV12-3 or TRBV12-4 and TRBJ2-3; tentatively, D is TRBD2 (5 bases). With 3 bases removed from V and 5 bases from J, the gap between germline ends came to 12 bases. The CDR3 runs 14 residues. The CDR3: CASSFEGGVDTQYF. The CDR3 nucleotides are TGTGCCAGCAGTTTCGAGGGTGGGGTAGATACGCAGTATTTT.

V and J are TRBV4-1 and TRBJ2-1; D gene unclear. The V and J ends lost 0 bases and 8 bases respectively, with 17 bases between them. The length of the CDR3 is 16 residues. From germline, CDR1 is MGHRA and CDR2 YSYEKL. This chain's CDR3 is CASSQEVVDARHEQFF. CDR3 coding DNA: TGCGCCAGCAGCCAAGAAGTAGTGGACGCCCGGCATGAGCAGTTCTTC.

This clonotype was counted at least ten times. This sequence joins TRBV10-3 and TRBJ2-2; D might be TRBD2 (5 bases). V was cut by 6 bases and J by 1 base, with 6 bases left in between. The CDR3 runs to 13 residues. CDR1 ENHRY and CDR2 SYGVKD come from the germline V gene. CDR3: CAIRAENTGELFF. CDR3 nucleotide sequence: TGTGCCATCAGAGCGGAGAACACCGGGGAGCTGTTTTTT.

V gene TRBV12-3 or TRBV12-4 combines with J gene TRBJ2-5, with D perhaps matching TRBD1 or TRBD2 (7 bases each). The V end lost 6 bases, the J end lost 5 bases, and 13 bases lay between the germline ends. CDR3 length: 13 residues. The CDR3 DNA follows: TGTGCCAGCAGGGGAGGGGGCCGGGAGACCCAGTACTTC. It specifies CASRGGGRETQYF.

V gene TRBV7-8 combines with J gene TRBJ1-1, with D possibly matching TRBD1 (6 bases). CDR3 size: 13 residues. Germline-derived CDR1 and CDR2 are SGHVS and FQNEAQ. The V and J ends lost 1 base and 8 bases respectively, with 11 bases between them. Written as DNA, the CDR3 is TGTGCCAGCAGCTTAGGTGGGACAAGAGAAGCTTTCTTT. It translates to CASSLGGTREAFF.